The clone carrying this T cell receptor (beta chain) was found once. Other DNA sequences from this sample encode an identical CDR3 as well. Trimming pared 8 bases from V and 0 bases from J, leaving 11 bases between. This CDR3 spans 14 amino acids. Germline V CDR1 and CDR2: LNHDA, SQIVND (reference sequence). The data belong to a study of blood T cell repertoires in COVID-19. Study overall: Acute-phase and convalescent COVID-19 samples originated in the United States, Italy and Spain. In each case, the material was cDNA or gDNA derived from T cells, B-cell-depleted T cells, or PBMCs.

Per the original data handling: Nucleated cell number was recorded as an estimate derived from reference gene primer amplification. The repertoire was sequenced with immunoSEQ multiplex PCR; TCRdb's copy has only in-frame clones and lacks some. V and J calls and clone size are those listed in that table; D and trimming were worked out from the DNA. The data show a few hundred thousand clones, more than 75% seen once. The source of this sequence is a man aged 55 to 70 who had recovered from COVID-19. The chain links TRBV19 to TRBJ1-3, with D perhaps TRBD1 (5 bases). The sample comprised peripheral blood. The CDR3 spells CASSTGNSGNTIYF. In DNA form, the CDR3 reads TGTGCCAGTTCTACAGGTAACTCTGGAAACACCATATATTTT.